The present TCR beta chain was sequenced within a study of regulatory T cells in long-lasting Graves disease. This clonotype was seen ten or more times. To make TCR beta libraries, researchers used iRepertoire HTBI primers and Arm-PCR of CDR3 regions. TCRdb analysed the multiplex PCR reads with MiXCR anew, one entry per CDR3 protein. This sample carries approximately 350,000 distinct CDR3 sequences, about 23% of them seen once, and the ten largest clones take about 29%. CDR1 is MDHEN, CDR2 SYDVKM, per germline. The CDR3 length is 16 residues. The V gene end was trimmed by 7 bases and the J gene end by 2 bases; junction bases not matched to a gene: 12. Time point described: persistent/refractory GD, antithyroid drugs over 5 years with positive TRAb. Preparation of the TCR library used RNA extracted from PBMCs.

Sequenced material: peripheral blood mononuclear cells (PBMCs), taken when the disease was refractory, from a patient treated with antithyroid drugs. The sequence was collected from a woman aged 35 to 49 with Graves disease. The gene calls are TRBV28 and TRBJ2-7; TRBD2 matches at 9 bases. The CDR3 region is CASIAPASGTPYEQYF. The CDR3 DNA follows: TGTGCCAGCATCGCACCCGCTAGCGGGACTCCCTACGAGCAGTACTTC.